This T cell receptor (beta chain) was identified during a study of blood T cell repertoires in COVID-19. This clone is a singleton in its sample. Measured with immunoSEQ multiplex PCR; TCRdb has only the in-frame clones, and not every one. This sample has some 140,000 clones; more than 70% occur once, and the top ten carry 5.5%. The sequencing sample was made of PBMCs or T cells enriched from blood (not recorded which). The receptor was isolated from a man aged 35 to 55 with acute COVID-19.

As DNA, the CDR3 is TGTGCCAGCAGCCTTAACAATGAGCAGTTCTTC. Its translation is CASSLNNEQFF. The chain has TRBV7-8 and TRBJ2-1; no firm D call. This CDR3 has 11 amino acids. From germline, CDR1 is SGHVS and CDR2 FQNEAQ. The V end lost 5 bases, the J end lost 5 bases, and 4 bases lay between the germline ends.